The 29 T cell receptor beta chains below were found in one sample sequenced in a study of cytomegalovirus exposure and HLA in healthy donors. Method: immunoSEQ multiplex PCR; TCRdb's copy keeps in-frame clones and lacks some. The sample contains approximately 200,000 clones, 84% of which appear only once. Input material: PBMCs. All receptors come from a woman in her twenties or thirties in good health and CMV-seropositive.

This clone has a single count. The chain uses TRBV7-2 and TRBJ2-1; the D gene is possibly TRBD2 (5 bases). Per germline, CDR1 SGHTA and CDR2 FQGNSA. The CDR3 length is 15 residues. The V and J ends lost 5 bases and 0 bases respectively, with 11 bases between them. CDR3 residues: CASSQTRDSYNEQFF. In DNA, the CDR3 is TGTGCCAGCAGCCAGACACGGGACTCCTACAATGAGCAGTTCTTC.

The gene calls are TRBV6-6 and TRBJ1-1; 7 bases match TRBD1. CDR1 MNHNY and CDR2 SVGAGI come from the germline V gene (reference sequence). After removal of 7 bases from V and 4 bases from J, the junction contained 3 bases not matched to a gene. CDR3 length: 12 amino acids. CDR3 coding DNA: TGTGCCAGCATGACAGGGACCACTGAAGCTTTCTTT. Its translation: CASMTGTTEAFF.

About this clone itself: This CDR3 is also generated by other DNA sequences in the sample. This rearrangement joins TRBV28 to TRBJ2-7; D gene uncertain. Germline assignment: CDR1 MDHEN and CDR2 SYDVKM. The CDR3 sequence is 11 residues long. Trimming shortened V by 5 bases and J by 2 bases, and 4 bases separated the two germline ends. CDR3 sequence reads: CASSETYEQYF. CDR3 DNA: TGTGCCAGCAGTGAGACCTACGAGCAGTACTTC.

The genes are TRBV6-1 and TRBJ1-4; D is ambiguous. CDR1 MNHNS and CDR2 SASEGT come from the germline V gene. This CDR3 is built from 15 residues. V lost 8 bases, J lost 3 bases, and 16 bases lay in between. CDR3: CASAVNEFPNEKLFF. The CDR3 bases are TGTGCCAGCGCGGTTAATGAGTTTCCTAATGAAAAACTGTTTTTT.

This clone was counted a single time. V is TRBV25-1 and J is TRBJ2-1; 8 nucleotides agree with TRBD1. The CDR3 runs 13 residues. Germline V gene lookup returns CDR1 MGHDK and CDR2 SYGVNS. V was pared by 4 bases and J by 5 bases, with 1 base of the junction left unmatched. The CDR3 sequence: CASSGQGHNEQFF. The CDR3 DNA reads as TGTGCCAGCAGTGGACAGGGGCACAATGAGCAGTTCTTC. The full variable domain, completed using reference TRBV25-1 and TRBJ2-1, is EADIYQTPRYLVIGTGKKITLECSQTMGHDKMYWYQQDPGMELHLIHYSYGVNSTEKGDLSSESTVSRIRTEHFPLTLESARPSHTSQYLCASSGQGHNEQFFGPGTRLTVL.

This clone was picked up one time. The chain recombines TRBV7-9 with TRBJ1-3, with TRBD1 matching 7 bases. This CDR3 contains 17 residues. V was clipped by 2 bases and J by 4 bases; unmatched bases: 11. CDR1 SEHNR and CDR2 FQNEAQ come from the germline V gene (reference sequence). CDR3 bases: TGTGCCAGCAGCTTATTATCTGCAGGGGGACGGGGAAACACCATATATTTT. Residues: CASSLLSAGGRGNTIYF.

This sequence joins TRBV7-2 and TRBJ1-1, with D perhaps matching TRBD1 (6 bases). Deletions cut 2 bases from V and 0 bases from J, with 10 bases between. Germline CDR1 is SGHTA and CDR2 is FQGNSA. CDR3 length: 15 amino acids. CDR3 in amino acids: CASSLNRAMNTEAFF. The CDR3 DNA sequence: TGTGCCAGCAGCTTAAACAGGGCTATGAACACTGAAGCTTTCTTT.

Here the CDR3 DNA reads TGTGCCAGTCGATCTAGCGGAGGAGTTAGGAAGCAGTACTTC. The encoded protein is CASRSSGGVRKQYF. The chain combines TRBV14 with TRBJ2-7, with 7 positions matching TRBD2. J gave up 8 bases and V 9 bases, and 16 bases lay outside the gene matches. Germline assignment: CDR1 SGHDN and CDR2 FVKESK. The CDR3 is 14 amino acids.

The chain carries TRBV10-1 and TRBJ2-1, with 10 bases fitting TRBD2. The germline CDR1 and CDR2 sequences are WNHNN and SYGVQD (reference sequence). V was clipped by 5 bases and J by 5 bases; unmatched bases: 3. The CDR3 covers 14 residues. The CDR3 DNA is TGCGCCAGCAGTACTAGCGGGACTAACAATGAGCAGTTCTTC. It yields the protein CASSTSGTNNEQFF.

This chain joins TRBV5-1 and TRBJ2-1; tentatively, D is TRBD1 (5 bases). Looked up from germline, CDR1 is SGHRS and CDR2 is YFSETQ. V was trimmed by 1 base and J by 5 bases, leaving 13 bases between them. This CDR3 contains 15 residues. This CDR3 is CASSLSQGPHNEQFF. As DNA, the CDR3 is TGCGCCAGCAGCTTGAGCCAGGGCCCCCACAATGAGCAGTTCTTC. Using reference TRBV5-1 and TRBJ2-1 for the parts outside the CDR3, the full variable domain is KAGVTQTPRYLIKTRGQQVTLSCSPISGHRSVSWYQQTPGQGLQFLFEYFSETQRNKGNFPGRFSGRQFSNSRSEMNVSTLELGDSALYLCASSLSQGPHNEQFFGPGTRLTVL.

V is TRBV27 and J is TRBJ2-1; 9 bases agree with TRBD2. Germline lookup yields CDR1 MNHEY and CDR2 SMNVEV (reference sequence). CDR3 length equals 13 residues. With 8 bases clipped from V and 4 bases from J, the junction kept 3 bases outside the gene matches. CDR3 in amino acids: CASQLAGYNEQFF. CDR3 DNA sequence: TGTGCCAGCCAACTAGCGGGTTACAATGAGCAGTTCTTC.

The chain recombines TRBV19 with TRBJ2-7, with D unclear. Looked up from germline, CDR1 is LNHDA and CDR2 is SQIVND (reference sequence). V was clipped by 4 bases and J by 3 bases, with 13 bases between them. The CDR3 runs 14 residues. The CDR3 region has the DNA TGTGCCAGTAGTAGACTCGACGAGATCTACGAGCAGTACTTC. Amino acid sequence: CASSRLDEIYEQYF.

The J gene is TRBJ2-1, the V gene TRBV5-1; 8 nucleotides line up with TRBD1. CDR1 is SGHRS, CDR2 YFSETQ, per germline. CDR3 size: 15 residues. J lost 6 bases, V lost 0 bases, and 5 bases had no gene match. CDR3 amino acids: CASSLGYRGVNEQFF. CDR3 in DNA: TGCGCCAGCAGCTTGGGGTACAGGGGGGTCAATGAGCAGTTCTTC.

The rearrangement uses TRBV5-6 and TRBJ1-2; TRBD1 is a possible D gene (5 bases). Germline CDR1 SGHDT, CDR2 YYEEEE. CDR3 length: 12 residues. The germline V and J ends were trimmed by 6 bases and 3 bases, with 9 bases remaining between them. CDR3 region: CASMRGDYGYTF. For the CDR3, the DNA is TGTGCCAGCATGCGGGGGGACTATGGCTACACCTTC.

The V call is TRBV30, the J call TRBJ2-5; a possible D gene is TRBD2 (5 bases). The germline gives CDR1 GTSNPN, CDR2 SVGIG (reference sequence). CDR3 size: 15 residues. V lost 0 bases to trimming and J lost 3 bases, with 14 bases between them. CDR3 nucleotide sequence: TGTGCCTGGAGTGTTGTCCGGGGTGCTGAAGAGACCCAGTACTTC. Its translation: CAWSVVRGAEETQYF. Filled out from reference TRBV30 and TRBJ2-5, the complete variable domain reads SQTIHQWPATLVQPVGSPLSLECTVEGTSNPNLYWYRQAAGRGLQLLFYSVGIGQISSEVPQNLSASRPQDRQFILSSKKLLLSDSGFYLCAWSVVRGAEETQYFGPGTRLLVL.

J is TRBJ2-1 and V is TRBV27, with D perhaps TRBD2 (6 bases). The CDR3 extends over 16 amino acids. The V end lost 6 bases, the J end lost 8 bases, and 23 bases lay between the germline ends. The V gene's germline CDR1 is MNHEY and CDR2 SMNVEV (reference sequence). The DNA for the CDR3 is TGTGCCAGCAGCCCCAAAACTAGGAGGGCTGGGGATGAGCAGTTCTTC. Its protein is CASSPKTRRAGDEQFF.

V gene TRBV5-1 combines with J gene TRBJ2-3; D is unresolved. There are 14 residues in the CDR3. Trimming stripped 1 base from V and 4 bases from J, with 10 bases between. Germline CDR1 SGHRS, CDR2 YFSETQ. In DNA form, the CDR3 reads TGCGCCAGCAGCTTGTTATCAGGTCCAGATACGCAGTATTTT. Its protein product is CASSLLSGPDTQYF.

A few counts support this clone. V usage is TRBV5-4 and J usage is TRBJ2-5; D might be TRBD1 (6 bases). The CDR3 is 13 amino acids. Trimming shortened V by 4 bases and J by 5 bases, and 12 bases separated the two germline ends. Per the germline V gene, CDR1 is SGHNT and CDR2 is YYREEE (reference sequence). The chain's CDR3 is CASSPRTAETQYF. In DNA form, the CDR3 reads TGTGCCAGCAGCCCCAGGACAGCGGAGACCCAGTACTTC. Filled out from reference TRBV5-4 and TRBJ2-5, the complete variable domain reads ETGVTQSPTHLIKTRGQQVTLRCSSQSGHNTVSWYQQALGQGPQFIFQYYREEENGRGNFPPRFSGLQFPNYSSELNVNALELDDSALYLCASSPRTAETQYFGPGTRLLVL.

This clone showed up just once. The J gene is TRBJ2-7, the V gene TRBV13; D uncertain. This CDR3 is 13 amino acids long. CDR1 and CDR2 (germline): PRHDT, FYEKMQ (reference sequence). V was cut by 1 base and J by 0 bases, with 4 bases left in between. The CDR3 nucleotides read TGTGCCAGCAGCTTAGTGGCCTCCTACGAGCAGTACTTC. Residues: CASSLVASYEQYF.

The CDR3 protein is CASSRARGGHTGELFF. CDR3 sequence (DNA): TGTGCCAGCAGCAGGGCCCGCGGGGGCCACACCGGGGAGCTGTTTTTT. V gene TRBV11-1 combines with J gene TRBJ2-2, with D perhaps matching TRBD2 (7 bases). V was pared by 5 bases and J by 3 bases, with 16 bases between. Germline V CDR1 and CDR2: SGHAT, FQDESV (reference sequence). CDR3 size: 16 residues.

V is TRBV4-1 and J is TRBJ1-4; the match to TRBD1 covers 8 bases. V dropped 2 bases and J dropped 7; count of bases not matched to a gene: 6. This CDR3 spans 15 amino acids. Germline CDR1 and CDR2: MGHRA and YSYEKL. The CDR3 is CASSQSRDRFEKLFF. CDR3 DNA sequence: TGCGCCAGCAGCCAATCCCGGGACAGGTTTGAAAAACTGTTTTTT.

This clone was counted once. The chain is built from TRBV7-6 and TRBJ2-5, with 8 bases aligning to TRBD2. The CDR3 runs 16 residues. The germline CDR1 and CDR2 sequences are SGHVS and FNYEAQ. Germline trimming cut 5 bases from V and 5 bases from J; bases unmatched to any gene: 13. The CDR3 region has the DNA TGTGCCAGCAGCCCTTGGACTAGCCCGGAGGCTGAGACCCAGTACTTC. Protein sequence: CASSPWTSPEAETQYF.

The genes are TRBV11-2 and TRBJ1-1, with D unclear. This CDR3 contains 14 residues. Trimming cost V 2 bases and J 7 bases, with 14 bases left between them. Germline values: CDR1 SGHAT, CDR2 FQNNGV. The chain's CDR3 is CASSLTPARGEAFF. As DNA, the CDR3 is TGTGCCAGCAGCTTAACACCCGCCCGGGGTGAAGCTTTCTTT.

This chain uses TRBV7-8 with TRBJ2-2, with a possible D match to TRBD1 (5 bases). V lost 2 bases and J lost 4, with 11 bases in between. CDR1 is SGHVS, CDR2 FQNEAQ, per germline. CDR3 length: 15 residues. The CDR3 bases are TGTGCCAGCAGCTTATCAGGGTCGGGCACCGGGGAGCTGTTTTTT. It codes for CASSLSGSGTGELFF.

The CDR3 spells CAWTPSGRNYGYTF. The CDR3 DNA reads TGTGCCTGGACCCCCTCGGGGAGGAACTATGGCTACACCTTC. J is TRBJ1-2 and V is TRBV30; no definite D call. Germline lookup yields CDR1 GTSNPN and CDR2 SVGIG (reference sequence). The CDR3 has 14 residues. Deletions cut 4 bases from V and 2 bases from J, with 14 bases between. Together with reference TRBV30 and TRBJ1-2, the CDR3 gives the full variable domain: SQTIHQWPATLVQPVGSPLSLECTVEGTSNPNLYWYRQAAGRGLQLLFYSVGIGQISSEVPQNLSASRPQDRQFILSSKKLLLSDSGFYLCAWTPSGRNYGYTFGSGTRLTVV.

This rearrangement joins TRBV6-6 to TRBJ1-2; 7 positions match TRBD1. This CDR3 region has 15 residues. With 3 bases clipped from V and 7 bases from J, the junction kept 11 bases outside the gene matches. Germline assignment: CDR1 MNHNY and CDR2 SVGAGI (reference sequence). The CDR3 protein is CASSYSTDRVGGYTF. The DNA of the CDR3 is TGTGCCAGCAGTTATTCTACCGACAGGGTGGGTGGCTACACCTTC.

This chain uses TRBV7-9 with TRBJ2-7; D not certain. Trimming took off 4 bases at V and 4 bases at J, with 5 bases between the two ends. Germline V gene lookup returns CDR1 SEHNR and CDR2 FQNEAQ (reference sequence). The CDR3 extends over 11 amino acids. The CDR3 region is CASSSVYEQYF. Here the CDR3 DNA reads TGTGCCAGCAGCTCGGTATACGAGCAGTACTTC.

The V call is TRBV5-1, the J call TRBJ2-2; D perhaps matches TRBD2 (6 bases). V lost 0 bases to trimming and J lost 3 bases, with 12 bases between them. The germline gives CDR1 SGHRS, CDR2 YFSETQ. The CDR3 covers 16 residues. The CDR3 nucleotides read TGCGCCAGCAGCTTGGTCGGGGGAGATTACACCGGGGAGCTGTTTTTT. This codes for CASSLVGGDYTGELFF.

The CDR3 spells CASSLAMRDEQYF. CDR3 coding DNA: TGTGCCAGCAGCTTGGCCATGAGGGACGAGCAGTACTTC. The chain joins TRBV5-4 to TRBJ2-7, with D tentatively TRBD2 (5 bases). Trimming took off 0 bases at V and 5 bases at J, with 9 bases between the two ends. Germline V gene data show CDR1 as SGHNT and CDR2 as YYREEE (reference sequence). The CDR3 totals 13 residues.